These 19 T cell receptor beta chains originate from one sample sequenced in a study of blood T cell repertoires in COVID-19. Sequencing was performed with immunoSEQ multiplex PCR; in TCRdb, only in-frame clones are kept and a portion is missing. The table has 150,000 to 200,000 clones, around 86% seen once. Sequenced: peripheral blood. The receptors shown here come from a man aged 45-65 years with active or convalescent COVID-19.

The chain is built from TRBV7-6 and TRBJ2-7; 11 positions agree with TRBD2. The germline gives CDR1 SGHVS, CDR2 FNYEAQ. CDR3 size: 15 residues. V gave up 1 base and J gave up 2 bases; unmatched junction bases: 1. CDR3 amino acids: CASSLGGLAAYEQYF. The CDR3 nucleotides are TGTGCCAGCAGCTTAGGGGGACTAGCGGCCTACGAGCAGTACTTC.

CDR3 sequence reads: CASSLTQVDLFF. CDR3 DNA sequence: TGTGCCAGCAGTTTAACACAGGTGGATCTGTTTTTT. The rearrangement uses TRBV28 and TRBJ1-4; D is perhaps TRBD1 (5 bases). This CDR3 is 12 amino acids long. Between the trimmed V and J ends, which lost 2 bases and 14 bases, there was a span of 12 bases. CDR1 MDHEN and CDR2 SYDVKM come from the germline V gene.

This clone appeared a few times. CDR3 bases: TGTGCCAGCAGTGTCCGGGACAGGTGGTCGAGCTCCTCGAACACTGAAGCTTTCTTT. Translating it yields CASSVRDRWSSSSNTEAFF. V and J are TRBV6-1 and TRBJ1-1, with 8 bases fitting TRBD1. J gave up 1 base and V 4 bases, and 17 bases lay outside the gene matches. Germline assignment: CDR1 MNHNS and CDR2 SASEGT. The CDR3 is made up of 19 amino acids.

The chain employs TRBV11-3 and TRBJ2-5, with D tentatively TRBD1 (5 bases). The CDR3 contains 12 residues. The V end was cut by 4 bases, the J end by 4 bases, with 7 bases between. Germline assignment: CDR1 SGHNT and CDR2 YENEEA. The CDR3 bases are TGTGCCAGCAGCTCCCAGGGAGAGACCCAGTACTTC. Translating it yields CASSSQGETQYF.

This chain uses TRBV10-3 with TRBJ1-1; possibly TRBD1 for D (5 bases). Trimming took 2 bases from V and 7 from J, leaving 8 bases between them. The CDR3 contains 12 residues. CDR1 ENHRY and CDR2 SYGVKD come from the germline V gene. The CDR3 here is CAISEGGFEAFF. As DNA, the CDR3 is TGTGCCATCAGTGAGGGGGGGTTTGAAGCTTTCTTT.

The J gene is TRBJ1-5, the V gene TRBV24-1; perhaps TRBD1 as D (6 bases). There are 15 residues in the CDR3. V was clipped by 3 bases and J by 4 bases, with 12 bases between them. Germline assignment: CDR1 KGHDR and CDR2 SFDVKD. The CDR3 DNA follows: TGTGCCACCAGTGATAGGGGGGGGTTTAATCAGCCCCAGCATTTT. Translated, it gives CATSDRGGFNQPQHF.

The gene calls are TRBV5-1 and TRBJ1-2; D is perhaps TRBD1 (5 bases). From germline, CDR1 is SGHRS and CDR2 YFSETQ. This CDR3 region has 14 residues. Trimming took 2 bases from V and 0 from J, leaving 8 bases between them. CDR3 in amino acids: CASSLPGANYGYTF. CDR3 coding DNA: TGCGCCAGCAGCTTACCGGGGGCTAACTATGGCTACACCTTC.

The chain links TRBV6-2 or TRBV6-3 to TRBJ2-1; 10 positions match TRBD2. The CDR3 is 16 residues long. Trimming at V came to 6 bases and at J to 2 bases, leaving 7 bases not matched to a gene. Germline V CDR1 and CDR2: MNHEY, SVGEGT. The CDR3 here is CASSHSGGAPYNEQFF. The CDR3 coding sequence is TGTGCCAGCAGCCACAGCGGGGGGGCCCCCTACAATGAGCAGTTCTTC.

The chain recombines TRBV6-5 with TRBJ1-5; TRBD1 matches 9 bases. V was pared by 6 bases and J by 3 bases, with 6 bases of the junction left unmatched. Germline V gene lookup returns CDR1 MNHEY and CDR2 SVGAGI. The CDR3 sequence is 15 residues long. The CDR3 bases are TGTGCCAGCAGAAAACAGGGGGCTGACAATCAGCCCCAGCATTTT. Translation gives CASRKQGADNQPQHF.

V and J are TRBV6-2 or TRBV6-3 and TRBJ2-3; TRBD2 matches 8 bases. CDR3 length: 14 amino acids. The J segment lost 4 bases and the V segment lost 6 bases, leaving 6 bases of the junction unmatched. The germline V gene has CDR1 MNHEY and CDR2 SVGEGT. CDR3 region: CASSPGGLPDTQYF. The DNA of the CDR3 is TGTGCCAGCAGCCCGGGGGGGCTCCCAGATACGCAGTATTTT.

This clone was observed a few times. The same CDR3 arises from other DNA sequences in this sample as well. The rearrangement uses TRBV11-2 and TRBJ1-1; 8 positions match TRBD1. This CDR3 has 14 amino acids. Germline trimming cut 5 bases from V and 2 bases from J; bases unmatched to any gene: 4. From germline, CDR1 is SGHAT and CDR2 FQNNGV. CDR3 sequence reads: CASSPGQGNTEAFF. CDR3 coding DNA: TGTGCCAGCAGCCCCGGACAGGGAAACACTGAAGCTTTCTTT.

The chain joins TRBV28 to TRBJ1-1; D not certain. The CDR3 contains 13 residues. Germline V CDR1 and CDR2: MDHEN, SYDVKM. Trimming shortened V by 8 bases and J by 4 bases, and 14 bases separated the two germline ends. CDR3 in amino acids: CASGYSGSTEAFF. CDR3 coding DNA: TGTGCCAGCGGCTACTCGGGAAGCACTGAAGCTTTCTTT.

J is TRBJ1-3 and V is TRBV11-2; D is unresolved. Trimming cost V 0 bases and J 4 bases, with 7 bases left between them. There are 14 residues in the CDR3. Looked up from germline, CDR1 is SGHAT and CDR2 is FQNNGV. The CDR3 DNA follows: TGTGCCAGCAGCTTAGAAGTAGCAGGAAACACCATATATTTT. Translating gives CASSLEVAGNTIYF. Full variable domain (missing parts from reference TRBV11-2 and TRBJ1-3): EAGVAQSPRYKIIEKRQSVAFWCNPISGHATLYWYQQILGQGPKLLIQFQNNGVVDDSQLPKDRFSAERLKGVDSTLKIQPAKLEDSAVYLCASSLEVAGNTIYFGEGSWLTVV.

This clone was counted a single time. The J gene is TRBJ2-1, the V gene TRBV2, with TRBD2 matching 8 bases. V lost 1 base, J lost 0 bases, and 8 bases stayed unmatched. Looked up from germline, CDR1 is SNHLY and CDR2 is FYNNEI. The CDR3 covers 18 residues. CDR3 in amino acids: CASSEGASGRSSYNEQFF. CDR3 coding DNA: TGTGCCAGCAGTGAAGGGGCTAGCGGGCGGAGCTCCTACAATGAGCAGTTCTTC.

V is TRBV5-1 and J is TRBJ2-7, with 12 nucleotides matching TRBD2. Unmatched junction bases numbered 8, after V lost 7 bases and J lost 6 bases. This CDR3 has 14 residues. The germline V gene has CDR1 SGHRS and CDR2 YFSETQ. The CDR3 protein is CASSGTSGLGEQYF. The CDR3 nucleotides are TGCGCCAGCTCAGGGACTAGCGGGTTAGGCGAGCAGTACTTC.

The CDR3 sequence is CASQRGNSGNTIYF. CDR3 sequence (DNA): TGTGCCAGCCAAAGGGGGAACTCTGGAAACACCATATATTTT. The V and J genes are TRBV6-6 and TRBJ1-3; possible D gene TRBD1, 6 bases. The germline V and J ends were trimmed by 8 bases and 0 bases, with 11 bases remaining between them. The CDR3 length is 14 residues. The germline V gene has CDR1 MNHNY and CDR2 SVGAGI (reference sequence).

On this clone itself: Likely a read error: the CDR3 ends without its conserved phenylalanine or tryptophan. This rearrangement joins TRBV4-1 to TRBJ2-3; either TRBD1 or TRBD2 may supply D (5 bases each). From germline, CDR1 is MGHRA and CDR2 YSYEKL. This CDR3 has 16 amino acids. V was clipped by 4 bases and J by 1 base, with 15 bases between them. The CDR3 spells CASSRTGAEGTDTQYL. Written as DNA, the CDR3 is TGCGCCAGCAGCCGAACCGGGGCGGAGGGCACAGATACGCAGTATCTT.

The chain has TRBV3-1 (or the pseudogene TRBV3-2) and TRBJ2-2, with no clear D. The germline V gene encodes CDR1 LGHDT and CDR2 YNNKEL (reference sequence). The CDR3 loop spans 11 amino acids. Trimming shortened V by 6 bases and J by 7 bases, and 6 bases separated the two germline ends. The CDR3 reads CASSRVGELFF. The CDR3 region has the DNA TGTGCCAGCAGTCGTGTCGGGGAGCTGTTTTTT.

The chain recombines TRBV7-3 with TRBJ2-1; no clear D. Trimming left V 1 base short and J 5 bases short, with 12 bases between. This CDR3 region has 15 residues. Germline CDR1 SGHTA, CDR2 FQGTGA. The chain's CDR3 is CASSLSSQNHNEQFF. In nucleotides, the CDR3 is TGTGCCAGCAGCTTAAGTAGCCAGAATCACAATGAGCAGTTCTTC.